This T cell receptor (beta chain) stems from a study of shared clonotypes between healthy human individuals. To note about this clone: No antigen is known for it.

CDR3 length: 15 residues. Looked up from germline, CDR1 is MGHRA and CDR2 is YSYEKL. V lost 0 bases and J 6 bases, leaving 11 bases between the germline ends. CD45RO-negative CD8 cells positively selected for CCR7 made up the naive population, which excluded terminally differentiated effector memory CD45RA+ cells. Each sorted subset replicate got 200 ng genomic DNA, 25,000 to 35,000 genomes. As handled by the study authors: Filtering of immunoSEQ junctional sequences could not match full-length read filtering. TCRdb keeps only in-frame clones here, not all; method: immunoSEQ multiplex PCR. Clone size and the V and J calls come from that table; the DNA yielded D and trimming. The table records around 2.1 million clones, about 92% of them present only once. Study-level results: Naive CD4 clonotypes were shared across several donors at about 5.2%. Represented diversity, genetic and exposure-history alike, was limited by few donors.

Specimen: naive CD8+ T cells from PBMCs. The chain has TRBV4-1 and TRBJ2-2, with unresolved D. The source is a man between 18 and 29 years old in good health. Some clones in this sample may be carry-over from other donors' samples. CDR3 coding DNA: TGCGCCAGCAGCCAAGAAGGGTGGGAACCCGGGGAGCTGTTTTTT. This translates into CASSQEGWEPGELFF.